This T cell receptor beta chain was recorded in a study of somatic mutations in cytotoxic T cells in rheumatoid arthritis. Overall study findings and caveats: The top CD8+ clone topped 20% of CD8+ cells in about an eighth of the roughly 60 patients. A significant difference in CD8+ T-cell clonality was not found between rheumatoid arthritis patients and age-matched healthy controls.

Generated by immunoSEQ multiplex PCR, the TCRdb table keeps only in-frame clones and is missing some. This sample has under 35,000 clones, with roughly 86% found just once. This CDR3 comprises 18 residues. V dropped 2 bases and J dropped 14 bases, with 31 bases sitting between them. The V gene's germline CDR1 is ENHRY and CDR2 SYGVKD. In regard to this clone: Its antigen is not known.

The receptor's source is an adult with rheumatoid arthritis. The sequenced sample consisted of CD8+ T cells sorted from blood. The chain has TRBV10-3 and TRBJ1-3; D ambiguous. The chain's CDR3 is CAISEIKGPERPPGELYF. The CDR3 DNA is TGTGCCATCAGTGAGATCAAAGGGCCAGAACGACCGCCTGGAGAGCTATATTTT.